The 17 T cell receptor beta chains below were found in one sample sequenced in a study of shared clonotypes between healthy human individuals. Profiling relied on immunoSEQ multiplex PCR, and the TCRdb table lists in-frame clones only, not all of them. The sample lists 1 million to 1.2 million clones; 60% to 85% were seen once. The sample consisted of memory CD4+ T cells from PBMCs. As for subset: CD45RA-negative fraction. Receptor source: a man aged 18 to 30 in good health. Some clones in this sample may be carry-over from other donors' samples.

This clone was seen more than once but under ten times. This chain joins TRBV27 and TRBJ1-5; 9 positions agree with TRBD1. Losses at the gene ends were 5 bases for V and 3 bases for J; bases not matched to a gene: 11. The CDR3 spans 17 residues. Per germline, CDR1 MNHEY and CDR2 SMNVEV (reference sequence). DNA of the CDR3: TGTGCCAGCAGTAACATCTACAGGGGGCGTGACAATCAGCCCCAGCATTTT. This translates into CASSNIYRGRDNQPQHF.

This chain connects TRBV14 to TRBJ1-2, with 9 nucleotides matching TRBD1. J lost 2 bases, V lost 5 bases, and 15 bases had no gene match. CDR1 is SGHDN, CDR2 FVKESK, per germline. This CDR3 has 18 amino acids. The CDR3 loop reads CASSSTGYSTGGNYGYTF. The DNA of the CDR3 is TGTGCCAGCAGCTCTACAGGTTATTCTACAGGGGGCAACTATGGCTACACCTTC.

CDR3 sequence reads: CASSQDLGTGANVLTF. The CDR3 DNA reads as TGCGCCAGCAGCCAAGATCTGGGGACTGGGGCCAACGTCCTGACTTTC. V and J are TRBV4-3 and TRBJ2-6, with D hard to call. In germline, CDR1 is LGHNA, CDR2 YSLEER. Trimming cost V 0 bases and J 2 bases, with 8 bases left between them. The CDR3 consists of 16 residues.

A note on this clone: Other DNA sequences of this sample code for an identical CDR3. This chain joins TRBV7-2 and TRBJ2-1, with D unresolved. Germline CDR1 and CDR2: SGHTA and FQGNSA. The V end lost 1 base, the J end lost 6 bases, and 7 bases lay between the germline ends. The length of the CDR3 is 13 residues. The CDR3 nucleotides read TGTGCCAGCAGCTTAGGTAGGGCCAATGAGCAGTTCTTC. Its translation: CASSLGRANEQFF.

In the case of this clone: The same CDR3 also results from other DNA sequences found in this sample. The rearrangement links TRBV5-1 to TRBJ2-2; tentatively, D is TRBD1 (6 bases). The CDR3 runs to 14 residues. Germline V gene data show CDR1 as SGHRS and CDR2 as YFSETQ. With 4 bases removed from V and 1 base from J, the gap between germline ends came to 8 bases. Here the CDR3 DNA reads TGCGCCAGCAGCCCGACAGGGAACACCGGGGAGCTGTTTTTT. This gives the protein CASSPTGNTGELFF.

This clone was seen just once. The rearrangement joins TRBV6-1 to TRBJ2-7; 10 bases map to TRBD2. CDR1 MNHNS and CDR2 SASEGT come from the germline V gene. The CDR3 is made up of 15 amino acids. V lost 8 bases to trimming and J lost 1 base; unmatched junction nucleotides: 8. CDR3 nucleotides: TGTGCCAGCGGAAGGACTAGCGGTATTTCCTACGAGCAGTACTTC. It encodes CASGRTSGISYEQYF.

In this sample, this clone turned up once. The gene calls are TRBV6-5 and TRBJ2-1; D uncertain. Germline CDR1 is MNHEY and CDR2 is SVGAGI. The CDR3 contains 13 residues. Trimming removed 5 bases at V and 3 bases at J, with 8 bases between. CDR3 residues: CASSPLYYNEQFF. The CDR3 DNA follows: TGTGCCAGCAGTCCTCTATACTACAATGAGCAGTTCTTC.

The CDR3 protein is CASTLPNRGETQYF. In DNA form, the CDR3 reads TGTGCCAGCACCTTACCGAACAGGGGGGAGACCCAGTACTTC. The chain employs TRBV28 and TRBJ2-5; TRBD1 matches at 8 bases. The V gene end was trimmed by 7 bases and the J gene end by 5 bases; junction bases not matched to a gene: 9. The V gene's germline CDR1 is MDHEN and CDR2 SYDVKM. This CDR3 has 14 amino acids.

This chain links TRBV6-5 with TRBJ2-7, with D possibly TRBD2 on 6 matching bases. Per the germline V gene, CDR1 is MNHEY and CDR2 is SVGAGI. Trimming left V 4 bases short and J 5 bases short, with 12 bases between. CDR3 length: 13 residues. The CDR3 here is CASSSSELDEQYF. The CDR3 DNA is TGTGCCAGCAGTTCTAGCGAGCTTGACGAGCAGTACTTC.

This clone is a singleton in its sample. The chain carries TRBV30 and TRBJ2-5; 15 bases fit TRBD2. The CDR3 spans 15 residues. V lost 1 base and J lost 5; bases outside the gene matches: 2. Germline CDR1 reads GTSNPN; CDR2 reads SVGIG (reference sequence). CDR3 amino acids: CAWSGGLAGGETQYF. Written as DNA, the CDR3 is TGTGCCTGGAGTGGGGGACTAGCGGGAGGTGAGACCCAGTACTTC.

The table lists this clone with a few counts. The chain links TRBV4-2 to TRBJ2-1, with D uncertain. V was trimmed by 0 bases and J by 0 bases, leaving 12 bases between them. Looked up from germline, CDR1 is LGHNA and CDR2 is YNFKEQ. The CDR3 loop spans 17 amino acids. CDR3 amino acids: CASSQEPHHSSYNEQFF. As DNA, the CDR3 is TGTGCCAGCAGCCAAGAACCCCACCACAGCTCCTACAATGAGCAGTTCTTC.

The V call is TRBV9, the J call TRBJ1-4; D perhaps matches TRBD1 (6 bases). The CDR3 is 15 residues long. Trimming shortened V by 0 bases and J by 7 bases, and 13 bases separated the two germline ends. Per germline, CDR1 SGDLS and CDR2 YYNGEE. The CDR3 nucleotides are TGTGCCAGCAGCGTAGCCGGGACAAAGCTTGAAAAACTGTTTTTT. Its protein is CASSVAGTKLEKLFF.

This clone was recorded once. This chain joins TRBV27 and TRBJ2-1, with D possibly matching TRBD2 (5 bases). The CDR3 loop spans 14 amino acids. Germline loops: CDR1 MNHEY, CDR2 SMNVEV (reference sequence). V lost 10 bases and J 4 bases, leaving 17 bases between the germline ends. CDR3 sequence reads: CATSLGIDYNEQFF. The CDR3 DNA reads TGTGCCACGTCTCTCGGGATTGATTACAATGAGCAGTTCTTC.

The chain recombines TRBV5-1 with TRBJ1-6; a possible D gene is TRBD1 (6 bases). Germline loops: CDR1 SGHRS, CDR2 YFSETQ. The CDR3 contains 14 residues. Trimming stripped 2 bases from V and 7 bases from J, with 10 bases between. The CDR3 reads CASSLQGGNSPLHF. The CDR3 DNA reads as TGCGCCAGCAGCTTACAGGGAGGAAATTCACCCCTCCACTTT.

This clone was detected many times. The rearrangement joins TRBV28 to TRBJ1-5; the D is unclear. The V end lost 6 bases, the J end lost 4 bases, and 16 bases lay between the germline ends. Germline V CDR1 and CDR2: MDHEN, SYDVKM. This CDR3 has 15 amino acids. The CDR3 bases are TGTGCCAGCAGGCCGCCGGGTAGCCCAAATCAGCCCCAGCATTTT. This codes for CASRPPGSPNQPQHF. Combining the CDR3 with reference TRBV28 and TRBJ1-5 gives the whole variable domain DVKVTQSSRYLVKRTGEKVFLECVQDMDHENMFWYRQDPGLGLRLIYFSYDVKMKEKGDIPEGYSVSREKKERFSLILESASTNQTSMYLCASRPPGSPNQPQHFGDGTRLSIL.

The count of this clone is one. This chain uses TRBV19 with TRBJ1-5, with a weak D call TRBD1 (5 bases). This CDR3 has 15 amino acids. CDR1 and CDR2 from the germline V gene are LNHDA and SQIVND (reference sequence). V lost 0 bases, J lost 9 bases, and 15 bases lay in between. CDR3 coding DNA: TGTGCCAGTAGTATAGAACACGGCCAGGGTCGGCCCCAGCATTTT. Amino acids: CASSIEHGQGRPQHF.

A remark on this clone: The likely explanation is a read error, given a far larger clone one base away. The rearrangement links TRBV27 to TRBJ2-7, with 13 bases matching TRBD2. Per the germline V gene, CDR1 is MNHEY and CDR2 is SMNVEV (reference sequence). Germline trimming cut 5 bases from V and 4 bases from J; bases unmatched to any gene: 17. The CDR3 extends over 19 amino acids. The CDR3 reads CASSLTTWTSGSFAYEQYF. The CDR3 DNA reads TGTGCCAGCAGTCTTACAACCTGGACTAGCGGGAGTTTCGCGTACGAGCAGTACTTC.